The 27 T cell receptor beta chains below come from one sample, sequenced in a study of regulatory T cells in long-lasting Graves disease. Time point given: newly diagnosed GD, antithyroid drugs for less than 3 months. Construction of the TCR library relied on RNA isolated from PBMCs. Arm-PCR of CDR3 regions and iRepertoire HTBI primers were used to build TCR beta libraries. TCRdb passed the multiplex PCR reads through MiXCR, listing each CDR3 protein once. This sample has under 700,000 distinct CDR3 sequences, with roughly 16% found just once. Another study also made use of these data, one on T cells in Graves' hyperthyroidism and ophthalmopathy.

The sequenced sample was peripheral blood mononuclear cells (PBMCs), obtained at new diagnosis, from a patient treated with antithyroid drugs. The receptors shown here come from a woman aged 35-60 years with Graves disease.

At least ten counts were recorded for this clonotype. The chain links TRBV2 to TRBJ1-2; 8 bases fit TRBD1. V lost 4 bases, J lost 4 bases, and 8 bases stayed unmatched. This CDR3 has 15 residues. Germline V gives CDR1 SNHLY, CDR2 FYNNEI. CDR3 nucleotide sequence: TGTGCCAGCAGTGCCGAGACAGGGGTAGTCTATGGCTACACCTTC. Translated, it gives CASSAETGVVYGYTF.

The chain is built from TRBV5-4 and TRBJ1-3; the D gene is possibly TRBD1 (5 bases). Germline V gene sequence: CDR1 SGHNT, CDR2 YYREEE (reference sequence). This CDR3 has 15 residues. Trimming took off 0 bases at V and 0 bases at J, with 7 bases between the two ends. The CDR3 DNA reads TGTGCCAGCAGCTTGGAAGGACACTCTGGAAACACCATATATTTT. This translates into CASSLEGHSGNTIYF.

The sample holds many counts of this clonotype. The chain links TRBV30 to TRBJ2-5; D possibly corresponds to TRBD1 (5 bases). The CDR3 is 12 amino acids. Deletions cut 1 base from V and 4 bases from J, with 7 bases between. In germline, CDR1 is GTSNPN, CDR2 SVGIG (reference sequence). The CDR3 bases are TGTGCCTGGAGTGGGGGCAGAGAGACCCAGTACTTC. This codes for CAWSGGRETQYF.

This clonotype came up a few times. The genes are TRBV3-1 and TRBJ1-5; perhaps TRBD1 as D (5 bases). Trimming shortened V by 4 bases and J by 2 bases, and 15 bases separated the two germline ends. Germline CDR1 reads LGHDT; CDR2 reads YNNKEL (reference sequence). CDR3 length equals 16 residues. The CDR3 loop reads CASSPGWGVGNQPQHF. The CDR3 DNA is TGTGCCAGCAGCCCCGGTTGGGGGGTAGGCAATCAGCCCCAGCATTTT.

In this sample, this clonotype turned up many times. Mismatch with germline at one junction end may stem from a read error. The DNA of the CDR3 is TGTGCCAGCAGTGGGGGACAGCGATGGGGCGGAGCTTTCTTT. Its translation is CASSGGQRWGGAFF. V usage is TRBV10-3 and J usage is TRBJ1-1, with TRBD1 matching 7 bases. The CDR3 contains 14 residues. CDR1 is ENHRY, CDR2 SYGVKD, per germline.

The rearrangement links TRBV5-6 to TRBJ2-2; perhaps D is TRBD1 or TRBD2 (5 bases each). Between the trimmed V and J ends, which lost 4 bases and 3 bases, there was a span of 16 bases. The CDR3 extends over 16 amino acids. Germline assignment: CDR1 SGHDT and CDR2 YYEEEE. CDR3 sequence (DNA): TGTGCCAGCAGCCCTGGGGGTTGGGGTTACACCGGGGAGCTGTTTTTT. Protein: CASSPGGWGYTGELFF.

This clonotype came up many times. The chain recombines TRBV5-6 with TRBJ1-5; D is perhaps TRBD1 (5 bases). From germline, CDR1 is SGHDT and CDR2 YYEEEE. The CDR3 is 14 residues long. Trimming removed 5 bases from V and 3 bases from J, with 12 bases in between. The CDR3 sequence is CASRGRVHNQPQHF. CDR3 DNA sequence: TGTGCCAGCAGGGGCAGGGTACACAATCAGCCCCAGCATTTT.

The chain combines TRBV20-1 with TRBJ2-5; D might be TRBD2 (6 bases). Per the germline V gene, CDR1 is DFQATT and CDR2 is SNEGSKA (reference sequence). V shed 2 bases and J shed 1 base, with 8 bases lying between them. The CDR3 contains 13 residues. The CDR3 nucleotides read TGCAGTGCTAGATGGGGAGGCCAAGAGACCCAGTACTTC. Its protein product is CSARWGGQETQYF.

This clonotype was counted ten times or more. This chain links TRBV4-1 with TRBJ2-7; 10 bases line up with TRBD1. V gave up 8 bases and J gave up 5 bases; unmatched junction bases: 12. The CDR3 runs 15 residues. CDR1 is MGHRA and CDR2 is YSYEKL in the germline V gene. For the CDR3, the DNA is TGCGCCAGCCAACCCCGACAGGGGGCCATAGACGAGCAGTACTTC. This translates into CASQPRQGAIDEQYF.

J is TRBJ1-4 and V is TRBV10-3; 7 bases fit TRBD1. There are 16 residues in the CDR3. Per the germline V gene, CDR1 is ENHRY and CDR2 is SYGVKD. V was clipped by 0 bases and J by 3 bases; unmatched bases: 4. Here the CDR3 reads CAISESAGTANEKLFF. The DNA of the CDR3 is TGTGCCATCAGTGAGTCGGCCGGGACAGCTAATGAAAAACTGTTTTTT.

This clonotype was counted many times. V usage is TRBV6-1 and J usage is TRBJ2-1, with TRBD2 matching 11 bases. The CDR3 runs to 14 residues. CDR1 is MNHNS, CDR2 SASEGT, per germline. J gave up 6 bases and V 6 bases, and 4 bases lay outside the gene matches. The CDR3: CASRGTSGPNEQFF. The DNA of the CDR3 is TGTGCCAGCAGGGGGACTAGCGGTCCCAATGAGCAGTTCTTC.

This clonotype has a count of ten or more. This chain connects TRBV20-1 to TRBJ2-3; unclear D gene. V lost 3 bases to trimming and J lost 0 bases, with 4 bases between them. The germline V gene encodes CDR1 DFQATT and CDR2 SNEGSKA (reference sequence). There are 12 residues in the CDR3. The CDR3 DNA sequence: TGCAGTGCTAGCCCTAGCACAGATACGCAGTATTTT. Protein: CSASPSTDTQYF.

This clonotype appeared many times. The junction departs from the called germline gene at one end, perhaps through a read error. V and J are TRBV2 and TRBJ1-1; D possibly corresponds to TRBD1 (5 bases). Germline V gene sequence: CDR1 SNHLY, CDR2 FYNNEI. This CDR3 contains 12 residues. CDR3 region: CASREDQGEAFF. CDR3 DNA: TGTGCCAGCAGGGAAGACCAGGGTGAAGCTTTCTTT.

The rearrangement joins TRBV10-3 to TRBJ2-1, with a weak D call TRBD2 (7 bases). The CDR3 runs to 15 residues. The V and J ends lost 7 bases and 7 bases respectively, with 20 bases between them. Germline loops: CDR1 ENHRY, CDR2 SYGVKD. CDR3 nucleotides: TGTGCCATCAACAAATTGGGGGGGGGCGATAATGAGCAGTTCTTC. This sequence encodes CAINKLGGGDNEQFF.

This chain links TRBV6-1 with TRBJ1-6; D remains unclear. CDR3 size: 15 residues. Trimming took off 4 bases at V and 9 bases at J, with 16 bases between the two ends. Germline CDR1 reads MNHNS; CDR2 reads SASEGT. The CDR3 sequence is CASSARDALGSPLHF. In nucleotides, the CDR3 is TGTGCCAGCAGTGCGAGAGATGCTCTAGGTTCACCCCTCCACTTT.

The rearrangement uses TRBV11-2 and TRBJ2-5; 10 positions agree with TRBD2. The better agreement between TRBJ2-1 and the DNA end casts doubt on the J call. This CDR3 contains 15 residues. The germline CDR1 and CDR2 sequences are SGHAT and FQNNGV. The CDR3, as DNA: TGTGCCAGCAGCTTCAGCGGGGGGGCTCGGAATGAGCAGTTCTTC. It yields the protein CASSFSGGARNEQFF.

This clonotype occurred many times. This chain links TRBV5-1 with TRBJ2-3; 14 nucleotides line up with TRBD2. This CDR3 has 20 amino acids. V lost 4 bases and J lost 4; bases outside the gene matches: 17. Germline assignment: CDR1 SGHRS and CDR2 YFSETQ. This CDR3 reads CASSQSWTSGGHPTPDTQYF. The CDR3 DNA reads as TGCGCCAGCAGCCAATCCTGGACTAGCGGGGGGCACCCCACCCCAGATACGCAGTATTTT.

The gene calls are TRBV5-6 and TRBJ1-2; TRBD1 is a possible D gene (5 bases). V was cut by 3 bases and J by 8 bases, with 14 bases left in between. Germline V gene sequence: CDR1 SGHDT, CDR2 YYEEEE. The CDR3 is 13 residues long. The CDR3 coding sequence is TGTGCCAGCAGCTCGTCAGGGTCGGGAGGCTACACCTTC. It codes for CASSSSGSGGYTF.

The J gene is TRBJ2-7, the V gene TRBV5-4, with 9 bases identical to TRBD2. The germline CDR1 and CDR2 sequences are SGHNT and YYREEE (reference sequence). Unmatched junction bases numbered 8, after V lost 3 bases and J lost 7 bases. This CDR3 region has 14 residues. DNA for the CDR3: TGTGCCAGCAGCTCGGGACTAGCCCCGGGGGAGCAGTACTTC. Translation gives CASSSGLAPGEQYF.

This clonotype was counted between two and nine times. The rearrangement joins TRBV24-1 to TRBJ2-3, with TRBD1 matching over 9 bases. The CDR3 runs to 13 residues. V dropped 5 bases and J dropped 5; count of bases not matched to a gene: 1. In germline, CDR1 is KGHDR, CDR2 SFDVKD. CDR3 DNA: TGTGCCACCAGTGCGACAGGGGGAGATACGCAGTATTTT. Amino acid sequence: CATSATGGDTQYF.

The chain combines TRBV12-5 with TRBJ1-3; D call uncertain. The V end lost 3 bases, the J end lost 0 bases, and 6 bases lay between the germline ends. CDR1 and CDR2 from the germline V gene are LGHNT and FRNRAP. The CDR3 length is 14 residues. In nucleotides, the CDR3 is TGTGCTAGTGGTTTTCGGAGCTCTGGAAACACCATATATTTT. Its protein product is CASGFRSSGNTIYF.

This clonotype was seen repeatedly, ten times or more. The V and J genes are TRBV3-1 and TRBJ2-3; tentatively, D is TRBD1 or TRBD2 (5 bases each). The CDR3 contains 14 residues. Trimming removed 5 bases from V and 8 bases from J, with 17 bases in between. The germline gives CDR1 LGHDT, CDR2 YNNKEL (reference sequence). CDR3 residues: CASSYGDAAVTQYF. The CDR3 DNA follows: TGTGCCAGCAGCTATGGGGACGCCGCCGTTACGCAGTATTTT.

The CDR3: CASSEGTTGGGNQPQHF. For the CDR3, the DNA is TGTGCCAGCAGCGAAGGGACCACAGGGGGCGGCAATCAGCCCCAGCATTTT. The chain couples TRBV14 to TRBJ1-5; 9 nucleotides align to TRBD1. The CDR3 spans 17 residues. With V trimmed by 5 bases and J by 2 bases, 10 bases remained unmatched. CDR1 and CDR2 (germline): SGHDN, FVKESK.

In its sample, this clonotype was seen many times. This sequence joins TRBV3-1 and TRBJ2-7; D is possibly TRBD1 or TRBD2 (5 bases each). CDR3 length: 14 residues. Trimming removed 5 bases from V and 0 bases from J, with 11 bases in between. The germline V gene encodes CDR1 LGHDT and CDR2 YNNKEL (reference sequence). CDR3 sequence (DNA): TGTGCCAGCAGCTGGGACGTAAGCTCCTACGAGCAGTACTTC. Protein product: CASSWDVSSYEQYF.

This clonotype came up a few times. The chain joins TRBV9 to TRBJ2-1; D may be TRBD2 (7 bases). Germline CDR1 is SGDLS and CDR2 is YYNGEE. The ends were cut back, 3 bases at V and 10 bases at J, with 17 bases in the middle. The length of the CDR3 is 14 residues. In DNA form, the CDR3 reads TGTGCCAGCAGCGACATAGGGGGGGGAGGAGAGCAGTTCTTC. This codes for CASSDIGGGGEQFF.

The chain joins TRBV4-1 to TRBJ2-7; TRBD1 aligns across 8 bases. This CDR3 is built from 15 residues. Germline V CDR1 and CDR2: MGHRA, YSYEKL. Germline trimming cut 0 bases from V and 5 bases from J; bases unmatched to any gene: 6. CDR3 residues: CASSQEDRELNEQYF. The CDR3 nucleotides read TGCGCCAGCAGCCAAGAGGACAGGGAGTTGAACGAGCAGTACTTC.

This clonotype was counted many times. This chain links TRBV2 with TRBJ2-1; TRBD1 aligns across 8 bases. From germline, CDR1 is SNHLY and CDR2 FYNNEI. This CDR3 has 15 residues. J was trimmed by 4 bases and V by 3 bases; bases with no gene match: 5. CDR3: CASSEARGPYNEQFF. As DNA, the CDR3 is TGTGCCAGCAGTGAGGCCAGGGGGCCTTACAATGAGCAGTTCTTC. The full variable domain, with the rest looked up from reference TRBV2 and TRBJ2-1, is EPEVTQTPSHQVTQMGQEVILRCVPISNHLYFYWYRQILGQKVEFLVSFYNNEISEKSEIFDDQFSVERPDGSNFTLKIRSTKLEDSAMYFCASSEARGPYNEQFFGPGTRLTVL.